Shown below are 19 T cell receptor beta chains from a single sample sequenced in a study of blood T cell repertoires in COVID-19. Measured with immunoSEQ multiplex PCR; TCRdb has only the in-frame clones, and not every one. The table lists roughly 150,000 clones, roughly four fifths of them singletons, with about 2% in the top ten. Sample: peripheral blood. These TCRs come from an elderly woman with acute or convalescent COVID-19.

The chain uses TRBV6-5 and TRBJ2-7; perhaps TRBD2 as D (5 bases). V was cut by 2 bases and J by 1 base, with 9 bases left in between. The CDR3 loop spans 14 amino acids. CDR1 and CDR2 from the germline V gene are MNHEY and SVGAGI. CDR3 in amino acids: CASSYREGSYEQYF. The CDR3 nucleotides read TGTGCCAGCAGTTACAGAGAGGGATCCTACGAGCAGTACTTC.

The chain joins TRBV4-1 to TRBJ1-5; D might be TRBD1 (5 bases). Deletions cut 4 bases from V and 6 bases from J, with 10 bases between. The CDR3 totals 13 residues. CDR1 and CDR2 from the germline V gene are MGHRA and YSYEKL. CDR3 in DNA: TGCGCCAGCAGCCTCAGGGAAAGTCAGCCCCAGCATTTT. It specifies CASSLRESQPQHF.

The chain employs TRBV5-6 and TRBJ1-2, with 7 nucleotides matching TRBD1. This CDR3 spans 16 amino acids. Trimming removed 3 bases from V and 6 bases from J; junction bases left unmatched: 14. From germline, CDR1 is SGHDT and CDR2 YYEEEE. Here the CDR3 reads CASSWPRDREKNGYTF. The CDR3 nucleotides are TGTGCCAGCAGCTGGCCCCGGGACAGAGAAAAAAATGGCTACACCTTC. The variable domain in full, with the rest retrieved from reference TRBV5-6 and TRBJ1-2, is DAGVTQSPTHLIKTRGQQVTLRCSPKSGHDTVSWYQQALGQGPQFIFQYYEEEERQRGNFPDRFSGHQFPNYSSELNVNALLLGDSALYLCASSWPRDREKNGYTFGSGTRLTVV.

The chain combines TRBV11-1 with TRBJ1-1; TRBD1 might be the D (6 bases). The germline gives CDR1 SGHAT, CDR2 FQDESV (reference sequence). V gave up 5 bases and J gave up 3 bases, with 19 bases separating them. CDR3 length: 16 residues. The CDR3 region is CASSLQGGGADTEAFF. CDR3 nucleotides: TGTGCCAGCAGCCTACAGGGCGGTGGTGCGGACACTGAAGCTTTCTTT. Together with reference TRBV11-1 and TRBJ1-1, the CDR3 gives the full variable domain: EAEVAQSPRYKITEKSQAVAFWCDPISGHATLYWYRQILGQGPELLVQFQDESVVDDSQLPKDRFSAERLKGVDSTLKIQPAELGDSAMYLCASSLQGGGADTEAFFGQGTRLTVV.

The genes are TRBV18 and TRBJ1-5, with 7 nucleotides matching TRBD1. With 4 bases clipped from V and 2 bases from J, the junction kept 8 bases outside the gene matches. The CDR3 runs to 16 residues. Germline V gene lookup returns CDR1 KGHSH and CDR2 LQKENI. The DNA for the CDR3 is TGTGCCAGCTCACGATCGACAGGGTCGGGCAATCAGCCCCAGCATTTT. Its translation is CASSRSTGSGNQPQHF.

The rearrangement uses TRBV19 and TRBJ2-1; 10 positions agree with TRBD2. The trim removed 7 bases at V and 9 bases at J, leaving 9 bases unmatched. The CDR3 is 14 residues long. The germline CDR1 and CDR2 sequences are LNHDA and SQIVND (reference sequence). DNA for the CDR3: TGTGCCAGTAAGGAGAGCGGGAGGGCCTCTGAGCAGTTCTTC. It specifies CASKESGRASEQFF.

The CDR3 reads CASSYFRGAVNTEAFF. The CDR3 region has the DNA TGTGCCAGCAGTTACTTCAGGGGGGCGGTGAACACTGAAGCTTTCTTT. The genes are TRBV6-2 or TRBV6-3 and TRBJ1-1; TRBD1 aligns across 7 bases. CDR3 size: 16 residues. With 1 base clipped from V and 0 bases from J, the junction kept 5 bases outside the gene matches. Germline V gives CDR1 MNHEY, CDR2 SVGEGT.

This chain links TRBV30 with TRBJ2-6; weak D call: TRBD1 (5 bases). The CDR3 is 16 amino acids. V dropped 6 bases and J dropped 2 bases, with 17 bases sitting between them. The V gene's germline CDR1 is GTSNPN and CDR2 SVGIG (reference sequence). CDR3 sequence (DNA): TGTGCCTGCCCAAACCAGGGTCTTGCTGGGGCCAACGTCCTGACTTTC. As protein: CACPNQGLAGANVLTF.

The J gene is TRBJ1-1, the V gene TRBV4-1; no clear D gene. V dropped 4 bases and J dropped 4 bases, with 16 bases sitting between them. This CDR3 contains 15 residues. Germline-derived CDR1 and CDR2 are MGHRA and YSYEKL. The CDR3, as DNA: TGCGCCAGCAGCCCTCGGGCGGAGGTGCGCACTGAAGCTTTCTTT. It yields the protein CASSPRAEVRTEAFF.

The J gene is TRBJ2-2, the V gene TRBV18, with D perhaps TRBD2 (6 bases). Trimming left V 6 bases short and J 2 bases short, with 16 bases between. The germline gives CDR1 KGHSH, CDR2 LQKENI. The CDR3 spans 16 residues. Here the CDR3 reads CASSRDTGTNTGELFF. In DNA, the CDR3 is TGTGCCAGCTCTCGAGATACCGGGACTAACACCGGGGAGCTGTTTTTT.

In regard to this clone: This sample includes further DNA sequences coding for the same CDR3. The gene calls are TRBV29-1 and TRBJ2-3; 7 bases line up with TRBD1. Germline V gene lookup returns CDR1 SQVTM and CDR2 ANQGSEA. This CDR3 has 14 amino acids. With V trimmed by 3 bases and J by 1 base, 4 bases remained unmatched. CDR3 sequence: CSVEGQGGTDTQYF. CDR3 DNA sequence: TGCAGCGTTGAGGGGCAGGGGGGCACAGATACGCAGTATTTT.

This chain connects TRBV3-1 (or the pseudogene TRBV3-2) to TRBJ2-5; 7 positions agree with TRBD2. CDR1 is LGHDT, CDR2 YNNKEL, per germline (reference sequence). This CDR3 spans 16 amino acids. V trimming: 4 bases; J trimming: 2 bases; junction bases outside the gene matches: 10. CDR3 amino acids: CASSPLSSGYQETQYF. As DNA, the CDR3 is TGTGCCAGCAGCCCCCTGTCTAGCGGTTATCAAGAGACCCAGTACTTC.

This clone turned up a few times. V usage is TRBV14 and J usage is TRBJ1-1; possible D gene TRBD1, 6 bases. Germline CDR1 and CDR2: SGHDN and FVKESK. This CDR3 is built from 16 residues. The V gene lost 1 base and the J gene lost 1 base, with 13 bases spanning the gap. The CDR3 loop is CASSQGAGTRNTEAFF. The DNA for the CDR3 is TGTGCCAGCAGCCAAGGCGCCGGGACACGGAACACTGAAGCTTTCTTT. The whole variable domain, remainder taken from reference TRBV14 and TRBJ1-1, is EAGVTQFPSHSVIEKGQTVTLRCDPISGHDNLYWYRRVMGKEIKFLLHFVKESKQDESGMPNNRFLAERTGGTYSTLKVQPAELEDSGVYFCASSQGAGTRNTEAFFGQGTRLTVV.

This clone has more than one count but fewer than ten. The CDR3 nucleotides read TGCGCCAGCAGCCAAGAAGGAGCAGGGGCTGAAGCTTTCTTT. Amino acids: CASSQEGAGAEAFF. J is TRBJ1-1 and V is TRBV4-3, with D maybe TRBD1 (6 bases). Germline-derived CDR1 and CDR2 are LGHNA and YSLEER. V was shortened by 0 bases and J by 6 bases, with 11 bases between the two germline ends. The CDR3 sequence is 14 residues long.

V gene TRBV9 combines with J gene TRBJ2-1; a weak D match, TRBD1 (6 bases). CDR3 length: 13 amino acids. The V end was cut by 6 bases, the J end by 5 bases, with 12 bases between. The germline CDR1 and CDR2 sequences are SGDLS and YYNGEE. This CDR3 reads CASTRGGDNEQFF. CDR3 DNA sequence: TGTGCCAGCACCAGGGGCGGTGACAATGAGCAGTTCTTC.

This chain joins TRBV9 and TRBJ2-1; 8 bases are a match to TRBD2. The ends lost 0 bases at V and 3 bases at J; junction bases unmatched: 5. Per the germline V gene, CDR1 is SGDLS and CDR2 is YYNGEE. This CDR3 comprises 16 residues. The CDR3 protein is CASSVGSGGFYNEQFF. The CDR3 coding sequence is TGTGCCAGCAGCGTAGGGAGCGGGGGCTTCTACAATGAGCAGTTCTTC.

V is TRBV9 and J is TRBJ2-1; D possibly corresponds to TRBD1 (5 bases). Germline V lookup: CDR1 SGDLS, CDR2 YYNGEE. Trimming removed 8 bases from V and 0 bases from J, with 12 bases in between. There are 14 residues in the CDR3. CDR3 nucleotides: TGTGCCAGTCAACCAGGGTCCTCCTACAATGAGCAGTTCTTC. It is translated as CASQPGSSYNEQFF.

The CDR3 DNA follows: TGCGCCAGCAGCCCTGTTGGACAGGGGGCGGCATACGAGCAGTACTTC. The encoded protein is CASSPVGQGAAYEQYF. This rearrangement joins TRBV4-1 to TRBJ2-7, with 11 bases aligning to TRBD1. V shed 4 bases, J shed 4 bases, and the junction held 9 bases outside the gene matches. The CDR3 totals 16 residues. The germline V gene encodes CDR1 MGHRA and CDR2 YSYEKL.

The chain combines TRBV2 with TRBJ2-1, with 8 bases fitting TRBD2. CDR3 length: 13 amino acids. In germline, CDR1 is SNHLY, CDR2 FYNNEI. V lost 7 bases to trimming and J lost 9 bases; unmatched junction nucleotides: 8. CDR3 region: CASKAGGGSEQFF. DNA for the CDR3: TGTGCCAGCAAGGCGGGGGGCGGAAGTGAGCAGTTCTTC.